The source of this TCR beta chain is a study of blood T cell repertoires in COVID-19. Looking at the study overall: The origin of the acute and convalescent COVID-19 samples was the United States, Italy and Spain. T cells, B-cell-depleted T cells, or PBMCs supplied cDNA or gDNA.

The CDR3 is 15 residues long. In germline, CDR1 is MNHEY, CDR2 SMNVEV (reference sequence). Between the trimmed V and J ends, which lost 2 bases and 5 bases, there was a span of 16 bases. Original handling: The assay estimated nucleated cells by amplifying reference gene primers. Sequencing was performed with immunoSEQ multiplex PCR; in TCRdb, only in-frame clones are kept and a portion is missing. V and J calls and clone size are as listed in that table; D and trimming were resolved from the DNA. The sample records about 87,000 clones, about 85% being singletons. This sequence joins TRBV27 and TRBJ2-7, with D maybe TRBD1 (5 bases). The origin of this receptor is a woman aged 70-85 years with acute or convalescent COVID-19. The sample taken for sequencing was peripheral blood. CDR3 nucleotides: TGTGCCAGCAGTTTACCAGGGTTATACCTCCACGAGCAGTACTTC. Translation: CASSLPGLYLHEQYF.